This T cell receptor beta chain was documented in a study of blood T cell repertoires in COVID-19. Here immunoSEQ multiplex PCR was the method, and the copy in TCRdb shows in-frame clones only, minus some. The top ten hold about 4% of the sample, which has over 45,000 clones, about four fifths seen once. V was clipped by 1 base and J by 8 bases, with 12 bases between them. Germline CDR1 and CDR2: SGHAT and FQNNGV. This CDR3 comprises 14 residues. Sequences were obtained from peripheral blood. This sequence joins TRBV11-2 and TRBJ2-1, with D possibly being TRBD1 (6 bases). This sequence was found in a man aged 50 to 59 with active COVID-19. Here the CDR3 reads CASSLGGLRDEQFF. The CDR3 nucleotides read TGTGCCAGCAGCTTAGGGGGGCTGAGGGATGAGCAGTTCTTC. The variable domain in full, with the rest retrieved from reference TRBV11-2 and TRBJ2-1, is EAGVAQSPRYKIIEKRQSVAFWCNPISGHATLYWYQQILGQGPKLLIQFQNNGVVDDSQLPKDRFSAERLKGVDSTLKIQPAKLEDSAVYLCASSLGGLRDEQFFGPGTRLTVL.